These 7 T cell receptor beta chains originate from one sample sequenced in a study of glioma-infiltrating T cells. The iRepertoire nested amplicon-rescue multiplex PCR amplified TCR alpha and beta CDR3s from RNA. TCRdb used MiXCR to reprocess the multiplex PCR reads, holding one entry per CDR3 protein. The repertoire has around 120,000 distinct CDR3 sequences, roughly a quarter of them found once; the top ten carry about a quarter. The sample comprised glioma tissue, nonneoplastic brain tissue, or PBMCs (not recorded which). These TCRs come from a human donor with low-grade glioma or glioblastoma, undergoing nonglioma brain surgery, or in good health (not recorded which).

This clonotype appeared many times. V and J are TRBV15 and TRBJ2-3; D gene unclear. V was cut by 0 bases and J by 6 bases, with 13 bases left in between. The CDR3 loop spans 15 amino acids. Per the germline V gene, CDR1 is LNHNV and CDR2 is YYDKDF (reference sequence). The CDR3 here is CATSRDPGSRDTQYF. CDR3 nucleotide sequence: TGTGCCACCAGCAGAGATCCAGGCAGTAGGGATACGCAGTATTTT.

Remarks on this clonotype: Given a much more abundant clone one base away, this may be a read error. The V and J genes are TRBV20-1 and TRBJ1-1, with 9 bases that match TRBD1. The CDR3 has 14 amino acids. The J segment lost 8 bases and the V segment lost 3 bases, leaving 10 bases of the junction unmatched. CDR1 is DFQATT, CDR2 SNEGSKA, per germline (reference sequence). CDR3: CSARGTGRIREAFF. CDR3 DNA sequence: TGCAGTGCTAGGGGGACAGGGAGAATAAGGGAAGCTTTCTTT.

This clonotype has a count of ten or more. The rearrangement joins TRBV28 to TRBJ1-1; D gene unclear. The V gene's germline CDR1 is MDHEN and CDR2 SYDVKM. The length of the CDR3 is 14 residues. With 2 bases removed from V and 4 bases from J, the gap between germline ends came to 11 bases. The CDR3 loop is CASSLGSHFTEAFF. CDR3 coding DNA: TGTGCCAGCAGTTTAGGATCCCACTTCACTGAAGCTTTCTTT.

This chain's CDR3 is CASSQDQAGNTEAFF. As DNA, the CDR3 is TGCGCCAGCAGCCAAGATCAGGCTGGGAACACTGAAGCTTTCTTT. The chain has TRBV4-1 and TRBJ1-1; D gene unclear. CDR3 length: 15 amino acids. Trimming removed 0 bases at V and 1 base at J, with 9 bases between. Germline lookup yields CDR1 MGHRA and CDR2 YSYEKL.

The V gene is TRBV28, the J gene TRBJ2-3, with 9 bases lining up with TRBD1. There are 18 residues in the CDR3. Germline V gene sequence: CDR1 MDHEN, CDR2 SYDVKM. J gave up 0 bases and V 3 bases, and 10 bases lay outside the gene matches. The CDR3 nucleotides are TGTGCCAGCAGTTTCCCTTCGGGGGACAGGGCTAGCACAGATACGCAGTATTTT. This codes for CASSFPSGDRASTDTQYF.

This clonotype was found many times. The CDR3 DNA is TGCAGTGCTAGAGGACCAAGGGGCTACGAGCAGTACGTC. This sequence encodes CSARGPRGYEQYV. The chain is built from TRBV20-1 and TRBJ2-7, with D maybe TRBD1 (5 bases). CDR3 length: 13 residues. Trimming took 1 base from V and 3 from J, leaving 10 bases between them. Germline V gives CDR1 DFQATT, CDR2 SNEGSKA (reference sequence).

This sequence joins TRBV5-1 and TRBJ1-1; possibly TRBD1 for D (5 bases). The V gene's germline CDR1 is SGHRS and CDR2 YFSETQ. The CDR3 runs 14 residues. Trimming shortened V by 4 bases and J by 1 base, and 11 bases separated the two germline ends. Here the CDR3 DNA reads TGCGCCAGCAGCCTCGAGGGGAGGAACACTGAAGCTTTCTTT. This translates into CASSLEGRNTEAFF.